This T cell receptor beta chain originates from a study of control samples from healthy donors and cancer patients. Germline V gives CDR1 PRHDT, CDR2 FYEKMQ (reference sequence). V shed 0 bases and J shed 6 bases, with 8 bases lying between them. There are 13 residues in the CDR3. Method: immunoSEQ multiplex PCR; TCRdb's copy keeps in-frame clones and lacks some. This table has fewer than 150,000 clones, roughly 90% appearing once. Sequences were obtained from blood. The sequence derives from a man aged 18-30 years in good health. V and J are TRBV13 and TRBJ1-2; D remains unclear. The CDR3 is CASSLGRVNGYTF. The CDR3 coding sequence is TGTGCCAGCAGCTTAGGGAGGGTCAATGGCTACACCTTC.